The clone carrying this T cell receptor beta chain was counted a few times. The data stem from a study of T-cell memory formation after mild COVID-19. TCRdb used MiXCR to reprocess the 5' RACE reads, holding one entry per CDR3 protein. This sample carries fewer than 650,000 distinct CDR3 sequences, roughly 17% of them seen once, and the ten largest clones take around 8.1%. Germline V gives CDR1 SGHRS, CDR2 YFSETQ. Losses at the gene ends were 4 bases for V and 3 bases for J; bases not matched to a gene: 7. The CDR3 covers 15 residues. The chain is built from TRBV5-1 and TRBJ2-5; 9 positions match TRBD2. The sample was PBMCs or a T cell subset sorted from them (not recorded which). This receptor was taken from an adult woman who had mild COVID-19 (a few samples of this study predate the infection). Cell type and time point are not known. CDR3 bases: TGCGCCAGCAGCCCAATGACTAGCGGAAAAGAGACCCAGTACTTC. Amino acid sequence: CASSPMTSGKETQYF.